This T cell receptor (beta chain) came from a study of identical twins. Findings and limits, study-wide: While abundant cord blood beta clonotypes carried fewer insertions, memory repertoires showed no such pattern. The same donors were not followed; conclusions instead depended on cross-sectional statistical analysis.

About this clonotype itself: What it binds is unknown.

TCRdb passed the 5' RACE reads through MiXCR, listing each CDR3 protein once. Of roughly 720,000 distinct CDR3 sequences listed, about 20% are singletons. With 3 bases clipped from V and 5 bases from J, the junction kept 3 bases outside the gene matches. Germline CDR1 and CDR2: SQVTM and ANQGSEA. The CDR3 sequence is 13 residues long. This same sample was also taken into another study, of T cells expressing NK-cell markers.

Specimen: PBMCs. This chain links TRBV29-1 with TRBJ2-1, with 8 positions matching TRBD1. The TCR sequence derives from a woman aged 18 to 35 in good health. This CDR3 is CSVDAQGDNEQFF. For the CDR3, the DNA is TGCAGCGTTGATGCACAGGGGGACAATGAGCAGTTCTTC.